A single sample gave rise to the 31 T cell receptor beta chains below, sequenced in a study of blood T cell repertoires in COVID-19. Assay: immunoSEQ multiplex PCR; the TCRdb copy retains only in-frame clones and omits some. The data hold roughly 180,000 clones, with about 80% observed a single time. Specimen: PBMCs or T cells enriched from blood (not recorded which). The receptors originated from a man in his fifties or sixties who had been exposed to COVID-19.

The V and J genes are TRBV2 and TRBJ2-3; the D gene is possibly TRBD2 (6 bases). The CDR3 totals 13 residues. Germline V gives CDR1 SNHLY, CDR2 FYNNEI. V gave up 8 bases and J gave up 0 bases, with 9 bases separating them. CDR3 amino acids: CASGRESTDTQYF. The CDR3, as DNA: TGTGCCAGCGGACGGGAGAGCACAGATACGCAGTATTTT.

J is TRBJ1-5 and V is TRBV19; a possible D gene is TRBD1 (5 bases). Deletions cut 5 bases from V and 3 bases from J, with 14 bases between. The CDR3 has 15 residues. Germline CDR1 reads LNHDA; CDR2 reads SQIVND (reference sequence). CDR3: CASSVGASPNQPQHF. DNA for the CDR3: TGTGCCAGTAGTGTAGGGGCTAGCCCCAATCAGCCCCAGCATTTT.

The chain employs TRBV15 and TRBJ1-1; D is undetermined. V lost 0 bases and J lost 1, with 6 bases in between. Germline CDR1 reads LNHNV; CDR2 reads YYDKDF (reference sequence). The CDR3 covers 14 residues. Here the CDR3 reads CATSRDLANTEAFF. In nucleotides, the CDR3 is TGTGCCACCAGCAGAGATTTGGCGAACACTGAAGCTTTCTTT.

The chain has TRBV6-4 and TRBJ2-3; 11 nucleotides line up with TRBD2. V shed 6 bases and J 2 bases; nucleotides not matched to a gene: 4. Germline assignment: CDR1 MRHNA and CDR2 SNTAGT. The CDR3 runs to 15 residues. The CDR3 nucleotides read TGTGCCAGCAGCATGGGACTAGCGGCCACAGATACGCAGTATTTT. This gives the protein CASSMGLAATDTQYF.

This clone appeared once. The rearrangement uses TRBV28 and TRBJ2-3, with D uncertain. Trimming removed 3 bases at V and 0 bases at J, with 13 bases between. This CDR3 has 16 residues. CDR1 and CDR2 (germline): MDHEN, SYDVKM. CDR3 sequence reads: CASSFVRRKSTDTQYF. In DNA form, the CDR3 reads TGTGCCAGCAGTTTCGTAAGGCGGAAGAGCACAGATACGCAGTATTTT.

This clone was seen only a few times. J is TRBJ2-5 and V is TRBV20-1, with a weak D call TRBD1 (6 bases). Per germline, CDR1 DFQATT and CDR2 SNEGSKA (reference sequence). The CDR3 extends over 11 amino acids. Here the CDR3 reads CRATGGETQYF. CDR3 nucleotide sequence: TGCAGGGCGACAGGAGGAGAGACCCAGTACTTC.

CDR3 sequence: CASRHSMGQGFYGYTF. Here the CDR3 DNA reads TGTGCCAGTAGGCATTCGATGGGACAGGGATTCTATGGCTACACCTTC. V is TRBV19 and J is TRBJ1-2; 9 bases line up with TRBD1. CDR1 is LNHDA and CDR2 is SQIVND in the germline V gene (reference sequence). Trimming took 6 bases from V and 4 from J; bases not matched to a gene: 12. The CDR3 is 16 residues long.

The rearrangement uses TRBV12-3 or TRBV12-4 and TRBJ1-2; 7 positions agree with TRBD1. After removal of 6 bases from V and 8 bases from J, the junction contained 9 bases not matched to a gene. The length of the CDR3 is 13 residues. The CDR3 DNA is TGTGCCAGCAGCTTCGGACAGGTAGGAGGCTACACCTTC. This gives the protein CASSFGQVGGYTF.

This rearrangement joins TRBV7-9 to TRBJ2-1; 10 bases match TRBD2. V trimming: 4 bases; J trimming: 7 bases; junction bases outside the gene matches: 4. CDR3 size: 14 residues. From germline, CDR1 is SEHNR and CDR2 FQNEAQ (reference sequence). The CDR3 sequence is CASSSPGLANEQFF. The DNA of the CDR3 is TGTGCCAGCAGCTCCCCGGGACTAGCGAATGAGCAGTTCTTC.

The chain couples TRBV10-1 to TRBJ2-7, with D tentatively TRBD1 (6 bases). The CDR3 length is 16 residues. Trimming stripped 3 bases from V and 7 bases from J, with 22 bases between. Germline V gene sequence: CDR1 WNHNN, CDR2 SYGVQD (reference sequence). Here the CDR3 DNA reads TGCGCCAGCAGTGAACTACAACAGGGCTCCTTTCTGGAGCAGTACTTC. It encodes CASSELQQGSFLEQYF.

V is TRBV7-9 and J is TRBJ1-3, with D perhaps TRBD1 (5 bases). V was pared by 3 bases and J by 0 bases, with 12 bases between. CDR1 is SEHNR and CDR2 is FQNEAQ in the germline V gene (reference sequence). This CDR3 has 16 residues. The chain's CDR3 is CASSLGLDSSGNTIYF. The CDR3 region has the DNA TGTGCCAGCAGCTTGGGACTGGATAGCTCTGGAAACACCATATATTTT.

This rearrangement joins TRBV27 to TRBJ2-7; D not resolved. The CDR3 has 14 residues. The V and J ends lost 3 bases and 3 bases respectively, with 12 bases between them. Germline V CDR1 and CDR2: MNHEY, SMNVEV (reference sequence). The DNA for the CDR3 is TGTGCCAGCAGTTTCGACATTGGGCACTACGAGCAGTACTTC. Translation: CASSFDIGHYEQYF.

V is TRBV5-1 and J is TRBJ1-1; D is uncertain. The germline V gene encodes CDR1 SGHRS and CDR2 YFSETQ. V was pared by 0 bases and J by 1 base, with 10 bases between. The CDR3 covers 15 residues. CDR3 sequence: CASSLDIQPNTEAFF. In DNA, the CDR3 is TGCGCCAGCAGCTTGGATATACAACCGAACACTGAAGCTTTCTTT.

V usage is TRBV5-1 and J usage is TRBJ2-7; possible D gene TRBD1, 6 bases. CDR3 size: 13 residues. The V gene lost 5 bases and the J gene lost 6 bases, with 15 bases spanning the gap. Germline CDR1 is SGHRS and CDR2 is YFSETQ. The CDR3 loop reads CASRPELRGEQYF. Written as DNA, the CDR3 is TGCGCCAGCAGACCGGAGCTCAGGGGCGAGCAGTACTTC.

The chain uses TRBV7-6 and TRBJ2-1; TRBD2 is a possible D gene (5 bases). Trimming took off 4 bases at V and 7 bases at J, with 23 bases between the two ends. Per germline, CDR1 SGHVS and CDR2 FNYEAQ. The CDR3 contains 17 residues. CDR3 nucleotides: TGTGCCAGCAGCTCCCTCCGGCTAGCCCTATATGGGAATGAGCAGTTCTTC. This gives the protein CASSSLRLALYGNEQFF.

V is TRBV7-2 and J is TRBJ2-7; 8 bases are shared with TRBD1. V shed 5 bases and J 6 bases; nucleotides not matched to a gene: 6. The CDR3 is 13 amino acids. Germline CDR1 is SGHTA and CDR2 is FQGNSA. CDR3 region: CASSQGAVSEQYF. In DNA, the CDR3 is TGTGCCAGCAGCCAGGGGGCAGTTTCCGAGCAGTACTTC. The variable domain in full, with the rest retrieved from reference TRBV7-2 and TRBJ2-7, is GAGVSQSPSNKVTEKGKDVELRCDPISGHTALYWYRQSLGQGLEFLIYFQGNSAPDKSGLPSDRFSAERTGGSVSTLTIQRTQQEDSAVYLCASSQGAVSEQYFGPGTRLTVT.

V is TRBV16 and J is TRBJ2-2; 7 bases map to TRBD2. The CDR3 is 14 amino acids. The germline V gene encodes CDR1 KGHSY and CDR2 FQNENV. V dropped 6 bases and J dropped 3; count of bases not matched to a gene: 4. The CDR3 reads CASRGTTYTGELFF. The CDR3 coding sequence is TGTGCCAGCAGAGGGACTACCTACACCGGGGAGCTGTTTTTT. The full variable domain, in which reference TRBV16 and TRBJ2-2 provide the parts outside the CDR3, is GEEVAQTPKHLVRGEGQKAKLYCAPIKGHSYVFWYQQVLKNEFKFLISFQNENVFDETGMPKERFSAKCLPNSPCSLEIQATKLEDSAVYFCASRGTTYTGELFFGEGSRLTVL.

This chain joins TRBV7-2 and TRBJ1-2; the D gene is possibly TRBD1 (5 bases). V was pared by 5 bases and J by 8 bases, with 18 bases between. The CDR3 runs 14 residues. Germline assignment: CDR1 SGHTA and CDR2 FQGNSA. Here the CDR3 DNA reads TGTGCCAGCAGCGCCCCTTGGGGGGTGCGCGGCTACACCTTC. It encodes CASSAPWGVRGYTF. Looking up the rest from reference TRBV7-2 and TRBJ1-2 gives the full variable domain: GAGVSQSPSNKVTEKGKDVELRCDPISGHTALYWYRQSLGQGLEFLIYFQGNSAPDKSGLPSDRFSAERTGGSVSTLTIQRTQQEDSAVYLCASSAPWGVRGYTFGSGTRLTVV.

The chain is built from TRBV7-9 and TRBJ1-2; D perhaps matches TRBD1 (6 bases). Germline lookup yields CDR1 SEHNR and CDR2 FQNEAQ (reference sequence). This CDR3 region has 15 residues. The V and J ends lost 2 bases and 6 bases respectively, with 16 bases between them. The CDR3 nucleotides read TGTGCCAGCAGCTTACCCCGGGACACTTTCCATGGCTACACCTTC. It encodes CASSLPRDTFHGYTF.

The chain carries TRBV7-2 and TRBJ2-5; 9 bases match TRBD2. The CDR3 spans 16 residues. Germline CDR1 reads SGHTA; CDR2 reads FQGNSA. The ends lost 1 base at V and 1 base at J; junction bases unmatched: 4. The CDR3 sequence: CASSLGGAGGQETQYF. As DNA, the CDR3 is TGTGCCAGCAGCTTAGGTGGAGCGGGGGGCCAAGAGACCCAGTACTTC.

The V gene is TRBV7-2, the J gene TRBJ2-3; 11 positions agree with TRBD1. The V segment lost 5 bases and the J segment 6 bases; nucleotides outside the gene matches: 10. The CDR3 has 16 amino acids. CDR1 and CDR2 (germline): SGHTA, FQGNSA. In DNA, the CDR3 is TGTGCCAGCAGCCGTCGGGACAGGGGGTTCGGGGATACGCAGTATTTT. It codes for CASSRRDRGFGDTQYF.

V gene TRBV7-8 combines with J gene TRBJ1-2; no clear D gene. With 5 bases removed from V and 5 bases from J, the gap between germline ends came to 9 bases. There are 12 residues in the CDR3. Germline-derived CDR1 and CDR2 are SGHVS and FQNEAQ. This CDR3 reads CASSPDWYGYTF. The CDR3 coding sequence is TGTGCCAGCAGCCCGGACTGGTATGGCTACACCTTC. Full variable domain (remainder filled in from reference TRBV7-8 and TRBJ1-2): GAGVSQSPRYKVAKRGQDVALRCDPISGHVSLFWYQQALGQGPEFLTYFQNEAQLDKSGLPSDRFFAERPEGSVSTLKIQRTQQEDSAVYLCASSPDWYGYTFGSGTRLTVV.

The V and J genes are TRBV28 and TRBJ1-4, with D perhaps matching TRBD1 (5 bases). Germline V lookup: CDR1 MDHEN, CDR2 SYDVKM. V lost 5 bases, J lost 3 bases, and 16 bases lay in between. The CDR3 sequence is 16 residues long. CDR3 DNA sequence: TGTGCCAGCAGTACTAGGTCGGGGGATTCTAATGAAAAACTGTTTTTT. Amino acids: CASSTRSGDSNEKLFF. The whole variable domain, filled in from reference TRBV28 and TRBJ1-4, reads DVKVTQSSRYLVKRTGEKVFLECVQDMDHENMFWYRQDPGLGLRLIYFSYDVKMKEKGDIPEGYSVSREKKERFSLILESASTNQTSMYLCASSTRSGDSNEKLFFGSGTQLSVL.

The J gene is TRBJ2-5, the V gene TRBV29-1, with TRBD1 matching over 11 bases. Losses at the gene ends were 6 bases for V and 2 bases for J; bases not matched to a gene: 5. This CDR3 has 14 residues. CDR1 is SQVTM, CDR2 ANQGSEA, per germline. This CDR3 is CSVGTGGFQETQYF. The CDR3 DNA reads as TGCAGCGTCGGGACAGGGGGATTTCAAGAGACCCAGTACTTC.

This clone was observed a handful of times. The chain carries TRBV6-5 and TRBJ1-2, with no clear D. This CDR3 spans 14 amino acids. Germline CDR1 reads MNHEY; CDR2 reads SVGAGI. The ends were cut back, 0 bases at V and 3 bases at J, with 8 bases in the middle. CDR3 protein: CASSYSKQYYGYTF. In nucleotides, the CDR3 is TGTGCCAGCAGTTACTCGAAACAGTACTATGGCTACACCTTC.

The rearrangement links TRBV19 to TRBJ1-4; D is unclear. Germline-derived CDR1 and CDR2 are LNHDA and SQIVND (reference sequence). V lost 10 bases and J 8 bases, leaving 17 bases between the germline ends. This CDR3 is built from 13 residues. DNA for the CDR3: TGTGCCACCAGTCCGCCGGAGGAGGAAAAACTGTTTTTT. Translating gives CATSPPEEEKLFF.

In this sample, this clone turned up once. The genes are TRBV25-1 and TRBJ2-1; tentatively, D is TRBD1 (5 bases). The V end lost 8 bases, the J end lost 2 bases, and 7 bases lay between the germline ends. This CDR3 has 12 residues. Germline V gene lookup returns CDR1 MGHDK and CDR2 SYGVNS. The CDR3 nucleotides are TGTGCCAGCGAAGGGGCCTACAATGAGCAGTTCTTC. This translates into CASEGAYNEQFF.

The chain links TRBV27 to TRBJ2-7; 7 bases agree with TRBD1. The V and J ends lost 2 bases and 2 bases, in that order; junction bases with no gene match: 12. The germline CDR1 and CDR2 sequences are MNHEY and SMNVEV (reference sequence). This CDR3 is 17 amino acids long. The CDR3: CASSLARTGSIPYEQYF. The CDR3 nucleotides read TGTGCCAGCAGTTTAGCACGGACAGGTTCGATACCCTACGAGCAGTACTTC.

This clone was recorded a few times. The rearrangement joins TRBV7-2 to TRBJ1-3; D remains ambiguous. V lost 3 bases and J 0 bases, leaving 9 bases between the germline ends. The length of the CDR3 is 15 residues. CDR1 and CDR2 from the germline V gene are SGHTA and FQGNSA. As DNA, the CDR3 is TGTGCCAGCAGCTTTGGGAGAATCTCTGGAAACACCATATATTTT. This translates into CASSFGRISGNTIYF.

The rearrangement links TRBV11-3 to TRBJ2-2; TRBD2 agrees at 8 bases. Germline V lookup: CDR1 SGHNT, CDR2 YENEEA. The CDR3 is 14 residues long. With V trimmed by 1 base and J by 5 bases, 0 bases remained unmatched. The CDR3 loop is CASSLASGTGELFF. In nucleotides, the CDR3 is TGTGCCAGCAGCTTAGCTAGCGGGACCGGGGAGCTGTTTTTT.

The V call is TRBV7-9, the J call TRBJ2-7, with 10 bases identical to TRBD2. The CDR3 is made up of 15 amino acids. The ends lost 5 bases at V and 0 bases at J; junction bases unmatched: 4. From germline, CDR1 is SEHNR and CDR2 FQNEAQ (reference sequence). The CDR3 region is CASSQVAGGSYEQYF. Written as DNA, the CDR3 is TGTGCCAGCAGCCAAGTAGCGGGGGGCTCCTACGAGCAGTACTTC.